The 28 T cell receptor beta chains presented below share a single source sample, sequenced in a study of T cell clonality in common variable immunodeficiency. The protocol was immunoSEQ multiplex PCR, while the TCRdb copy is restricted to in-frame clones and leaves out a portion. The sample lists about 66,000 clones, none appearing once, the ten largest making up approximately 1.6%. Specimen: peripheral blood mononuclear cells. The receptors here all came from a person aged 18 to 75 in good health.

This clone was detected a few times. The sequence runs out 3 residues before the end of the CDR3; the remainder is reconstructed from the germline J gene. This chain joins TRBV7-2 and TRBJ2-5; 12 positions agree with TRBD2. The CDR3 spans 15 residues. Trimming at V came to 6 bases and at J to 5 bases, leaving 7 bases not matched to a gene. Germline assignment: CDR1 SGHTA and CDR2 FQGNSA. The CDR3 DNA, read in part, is TGTGCCAGCAGACGGGGACTAGCGGGTGGCGAGACC. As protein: CASRRGLAGGET. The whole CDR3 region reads CASRRGLAGGETQYF.

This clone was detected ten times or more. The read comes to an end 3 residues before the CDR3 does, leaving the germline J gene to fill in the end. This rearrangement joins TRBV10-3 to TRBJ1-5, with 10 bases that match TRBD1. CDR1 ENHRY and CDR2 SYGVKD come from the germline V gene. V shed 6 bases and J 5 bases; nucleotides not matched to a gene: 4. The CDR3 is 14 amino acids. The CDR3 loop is CAISRGTGDQPQHF. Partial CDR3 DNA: TGTGCCATCAGCCGCGGGACAGGGGATCAGCCC.

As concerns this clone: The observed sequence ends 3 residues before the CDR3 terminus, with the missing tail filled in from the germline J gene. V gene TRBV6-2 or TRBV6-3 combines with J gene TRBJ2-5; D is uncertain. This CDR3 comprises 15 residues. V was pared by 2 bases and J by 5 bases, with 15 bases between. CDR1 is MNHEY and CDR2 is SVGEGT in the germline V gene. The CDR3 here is CASSYSAYVGETQYF. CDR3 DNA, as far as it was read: TGTGCCAGCAGTTACAGTGCGTACGTAGGGGAGACC.

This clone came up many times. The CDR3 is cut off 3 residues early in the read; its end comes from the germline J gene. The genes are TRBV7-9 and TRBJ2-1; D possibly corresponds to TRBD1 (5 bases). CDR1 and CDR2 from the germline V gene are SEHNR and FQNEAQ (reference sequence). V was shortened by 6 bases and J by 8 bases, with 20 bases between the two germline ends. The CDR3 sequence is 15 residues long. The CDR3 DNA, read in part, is TGTGCCAGCAGAAGTCCTCAGGGAACTCTCGATGAG. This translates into CASRSPQGTLDE. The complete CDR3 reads CASRSPQGTLDEQFF.

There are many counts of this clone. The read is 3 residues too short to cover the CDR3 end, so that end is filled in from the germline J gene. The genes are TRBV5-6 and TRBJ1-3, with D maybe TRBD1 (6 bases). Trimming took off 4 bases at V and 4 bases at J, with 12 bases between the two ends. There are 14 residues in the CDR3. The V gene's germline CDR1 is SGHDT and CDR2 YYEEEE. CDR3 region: CASSKPGTGNTIYF. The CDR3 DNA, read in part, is TGTGCCAGCAGCAAACCCGGGACAGGAAACACC.

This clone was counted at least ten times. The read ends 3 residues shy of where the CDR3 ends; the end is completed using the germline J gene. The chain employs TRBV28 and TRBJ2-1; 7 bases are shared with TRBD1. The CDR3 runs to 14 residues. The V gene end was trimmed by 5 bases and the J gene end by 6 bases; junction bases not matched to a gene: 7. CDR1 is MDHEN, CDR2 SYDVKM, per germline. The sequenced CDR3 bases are TGTGCCAGCAGTGCGAGCAGGGGGTCCAATGAG. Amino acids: CASSASRGSNE. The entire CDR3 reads CASSASRGSNEQFF. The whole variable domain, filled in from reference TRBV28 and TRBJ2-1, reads DVKVTQSSRYLVKRTGEKVFLECVQDMDHENMFWYRQDPGLGLRLIYFSYDVKMKEKGDIPEGYSVSREKKERFSLILESASTNQTSMYLCASSASRGSNEQFFGPGTRLTVL.

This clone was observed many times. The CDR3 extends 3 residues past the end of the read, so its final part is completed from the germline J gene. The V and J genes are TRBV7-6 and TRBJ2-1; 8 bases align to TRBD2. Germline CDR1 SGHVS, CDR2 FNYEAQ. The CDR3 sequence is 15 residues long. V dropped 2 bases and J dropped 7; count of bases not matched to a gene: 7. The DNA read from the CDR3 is TGTGCCAGCAGCTTAATAGCGGGATTCGGGAATGAG. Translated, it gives CASSLIAGFGNE. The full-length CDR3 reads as CASSLIAGFGNEQFF.

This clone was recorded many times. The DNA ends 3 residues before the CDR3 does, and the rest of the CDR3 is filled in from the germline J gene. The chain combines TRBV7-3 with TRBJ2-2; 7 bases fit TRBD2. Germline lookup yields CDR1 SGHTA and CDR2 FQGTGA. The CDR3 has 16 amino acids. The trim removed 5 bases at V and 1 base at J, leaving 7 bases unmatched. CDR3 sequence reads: CASSKLATENTGELFF. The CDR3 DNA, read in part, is TGTGCCAGCAGCAAACTAGCGACTGAGAACACCGGGGAG.

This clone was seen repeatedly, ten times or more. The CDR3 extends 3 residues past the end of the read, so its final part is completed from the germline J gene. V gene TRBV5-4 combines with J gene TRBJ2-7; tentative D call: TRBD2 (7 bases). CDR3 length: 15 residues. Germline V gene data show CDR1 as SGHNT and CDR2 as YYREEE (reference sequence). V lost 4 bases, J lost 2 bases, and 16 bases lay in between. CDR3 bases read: TGTGCCAGCAGCGTCCGGGGAGGGGGGGCCTACGAG. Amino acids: CASSVRGGGAYE. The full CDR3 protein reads CASSVRGGGAYEQYF.

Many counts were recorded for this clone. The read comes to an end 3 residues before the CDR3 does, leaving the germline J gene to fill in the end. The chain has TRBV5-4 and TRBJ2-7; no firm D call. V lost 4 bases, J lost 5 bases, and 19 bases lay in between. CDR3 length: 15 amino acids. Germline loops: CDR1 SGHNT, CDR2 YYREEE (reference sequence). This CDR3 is CASSNRTLNQDEQYF. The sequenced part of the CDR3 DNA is TGTGCCAGCAGCAATCGAACTCTAAATCAGGACGAG.

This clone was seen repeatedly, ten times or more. The CDR3 loop reads CASSPPSCRDNSYEQYF. CDR3 bases read: TGTGCCAGCTCACCACCTTCTTGCCGAGACAACTCCTACGAG. The chain has TRBV18 and TRBJ2-7; D is ambiguous. The read gets to within 3 residues of the CDR3 end, and the germline J gene fills in the rest. Germline V lookup: CDR1 KGHSH, CDR2 LQKENI. Trimming removed 0 bases from V and 0 bases from J, with 15 bases in between. The CDR3 is 17 residues long.

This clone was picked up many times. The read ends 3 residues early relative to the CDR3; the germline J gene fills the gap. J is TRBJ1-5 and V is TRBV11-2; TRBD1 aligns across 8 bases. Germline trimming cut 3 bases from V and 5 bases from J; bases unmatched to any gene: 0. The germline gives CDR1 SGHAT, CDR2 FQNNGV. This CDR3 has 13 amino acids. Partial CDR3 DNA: TGTGCCAGCAGCTTGACAGGGGATCAGCCC. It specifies CASSLTGDQP. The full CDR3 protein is CASSLTGDQPQHF.

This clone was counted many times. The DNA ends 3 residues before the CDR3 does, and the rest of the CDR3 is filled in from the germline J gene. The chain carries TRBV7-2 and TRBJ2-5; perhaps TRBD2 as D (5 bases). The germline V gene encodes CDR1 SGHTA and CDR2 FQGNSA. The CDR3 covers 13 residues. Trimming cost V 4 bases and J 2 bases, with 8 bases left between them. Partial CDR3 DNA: TGTGCCAGCAGCTCGAGGACTCAAGAGACC. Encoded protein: CASSSRTQET. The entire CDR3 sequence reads CASSSRTQETQYF.

CDR3 sequence: CASSEHSKDGYTF. The sequenced part of the CDR3 DNA is TGTGCCAGCTCAGAGCACAGTAAGGATGGC. This chain uses TRBV18 with TRBJ1-2; D remains unclear. The read falls 3 residues short of the CDR3 end, and the missing part is taken from the germline J gene. CDR3 length equals 13 residues. The germline V gene has CDR1 KGHSH and CDR2 LQKENI. The V end lost 5 bases, the J end lost 6 bases, and 13 bases lay between the germline ends.

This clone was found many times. CDR3 residues: CASSPNTDTQYF. The DNA read from the CDR3 is TGTGCCAGCAGCCCCAACACAGATACG. This chain uses TRBV11-2 with TRBJ2-3; D remains ambiguous. The read gets to within 3 residues of the CDR3 end, and the germline J gene fills in the rest. CDR3 length equals 12 residues. From germline, CDR1 is SGHAT and CDR2 FQNNGV. Trimming pared 5 bases from V and 2 bases from J, leaving 5 bases between.

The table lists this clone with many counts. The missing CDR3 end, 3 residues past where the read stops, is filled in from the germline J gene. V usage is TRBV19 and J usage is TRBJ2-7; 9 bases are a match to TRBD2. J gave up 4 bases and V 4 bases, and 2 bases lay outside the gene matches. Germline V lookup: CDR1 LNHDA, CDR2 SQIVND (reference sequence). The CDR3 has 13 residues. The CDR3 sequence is CASSTSGAYEQYF. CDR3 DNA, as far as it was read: TGTGCCAGTAGTACTAGCGGGGCGTACGAG.

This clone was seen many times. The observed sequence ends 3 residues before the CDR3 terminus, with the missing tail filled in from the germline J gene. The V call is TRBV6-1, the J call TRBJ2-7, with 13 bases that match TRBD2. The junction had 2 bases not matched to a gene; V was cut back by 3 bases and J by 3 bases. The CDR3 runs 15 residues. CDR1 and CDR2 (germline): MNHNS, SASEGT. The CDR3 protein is CASSDGLAGVYEQYF. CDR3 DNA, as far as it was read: TGTGCCAGCAGTGACGGACTAGCGGGAGTCTACGAG.

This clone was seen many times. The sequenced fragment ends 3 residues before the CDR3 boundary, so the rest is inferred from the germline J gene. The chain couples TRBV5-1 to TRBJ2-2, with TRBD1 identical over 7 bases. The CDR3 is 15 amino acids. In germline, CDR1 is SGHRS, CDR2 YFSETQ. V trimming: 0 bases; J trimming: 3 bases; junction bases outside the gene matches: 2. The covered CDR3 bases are TGCGCCAGCAGCTTGGGTCAGGGGGACACCGGGGAG. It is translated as CASSLGQGDTGE. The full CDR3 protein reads CASSLGQGDTGELFF.

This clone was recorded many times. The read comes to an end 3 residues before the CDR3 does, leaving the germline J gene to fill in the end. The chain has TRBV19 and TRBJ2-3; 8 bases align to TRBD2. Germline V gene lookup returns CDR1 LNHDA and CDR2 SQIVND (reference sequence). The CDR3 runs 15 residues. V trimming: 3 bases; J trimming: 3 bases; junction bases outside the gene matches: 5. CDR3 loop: CASSIYSSGTDTQYF. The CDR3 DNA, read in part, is TGTGCCAGTAGTATTTATTCTAGCGGGACAGATACG. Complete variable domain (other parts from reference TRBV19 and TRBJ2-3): DGGITQSPKYLFRKEGQNVTLSCEQNLNHDAMYWYRQDPGQGLRLIYYSQIVNDFQKGDIAEGYSVSREKKESFPLTVTSAQKNPTAFYLCASSIYSSGTDTQYFGPGTRLTVL.

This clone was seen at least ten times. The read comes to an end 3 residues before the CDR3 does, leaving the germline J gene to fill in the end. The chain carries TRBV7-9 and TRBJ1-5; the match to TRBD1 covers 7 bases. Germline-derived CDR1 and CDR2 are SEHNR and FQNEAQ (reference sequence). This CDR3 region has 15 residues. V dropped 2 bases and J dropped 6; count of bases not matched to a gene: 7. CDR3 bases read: TGTGCCAGCAGCTTAACAGGGGAGGAAGGTCAGCCC. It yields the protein CASSLTGEEGQP. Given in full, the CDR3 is CASSLTGEEGQPQHF.

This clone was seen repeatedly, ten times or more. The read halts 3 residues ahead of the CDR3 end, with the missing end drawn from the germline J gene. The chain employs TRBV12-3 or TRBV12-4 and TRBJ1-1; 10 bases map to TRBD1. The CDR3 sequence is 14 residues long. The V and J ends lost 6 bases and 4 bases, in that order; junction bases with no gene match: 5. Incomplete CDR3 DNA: TGTGCCAGCAGCTCGGGACAGGGGCCCACTGAA. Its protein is CASSSGQGPTE. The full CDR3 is CASSSGQGPTEAFF.

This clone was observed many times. The CDR3 spells CSARDRGHFTGELFF. The sequenced part of the CDR3 DNA is TGCAGTGCTAGAGATAGGGGACACTTCACCGGGGAG. The chain links TRBV20-1 to TRBJ2-2; weak D call: TRBD1 (6 bases). The read ends 3 residues early relative to the CDR3; the germline J gene fills the gap. CDR3 size: 15 residues. CDR1 is DFQATT, CDR2 SNEGSKA, per germline (reference sequence). The germline V and J ends were trimmed by 0 bases and 4 bases, with 12 bases remaining between them.

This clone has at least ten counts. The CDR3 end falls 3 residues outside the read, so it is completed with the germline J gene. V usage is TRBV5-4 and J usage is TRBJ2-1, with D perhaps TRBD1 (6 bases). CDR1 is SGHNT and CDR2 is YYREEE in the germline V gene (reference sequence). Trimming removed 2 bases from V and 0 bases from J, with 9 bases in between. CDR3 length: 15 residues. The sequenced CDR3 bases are TGTGCCAGCAGCTTCCGAGGGGGCTCCTACAATGAG. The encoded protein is CASSFRGGSYNE. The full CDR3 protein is CASSFRGGSYNEQFF.

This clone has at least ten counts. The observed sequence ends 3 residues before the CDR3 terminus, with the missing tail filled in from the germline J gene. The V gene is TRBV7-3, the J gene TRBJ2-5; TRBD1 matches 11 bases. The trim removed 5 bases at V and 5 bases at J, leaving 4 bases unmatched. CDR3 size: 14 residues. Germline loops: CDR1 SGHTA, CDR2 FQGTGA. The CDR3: CASSAGTGGETQYF. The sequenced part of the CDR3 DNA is TGTGCCAGCAGCGCCGGGACAGGGGGGGAGACC.

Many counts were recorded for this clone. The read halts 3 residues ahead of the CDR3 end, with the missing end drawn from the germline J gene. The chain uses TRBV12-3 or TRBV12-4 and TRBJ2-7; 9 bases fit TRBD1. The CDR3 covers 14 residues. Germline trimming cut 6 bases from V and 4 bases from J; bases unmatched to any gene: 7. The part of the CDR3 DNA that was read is TGTGCCAGCAGCTACGGGACAGGGTGGTACGAG. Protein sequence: CASSYGTGWYE. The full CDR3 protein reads CASSYGTGWYEQYF.

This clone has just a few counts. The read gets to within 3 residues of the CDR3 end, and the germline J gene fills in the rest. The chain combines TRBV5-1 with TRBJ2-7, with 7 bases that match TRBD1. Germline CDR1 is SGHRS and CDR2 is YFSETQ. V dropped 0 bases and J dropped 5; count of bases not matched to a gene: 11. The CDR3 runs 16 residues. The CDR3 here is CASSLAEDRASHEQYF. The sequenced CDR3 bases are TGCGCCAGCAGCTTGGCAGAAGACAGGGCTAGCCACGAG.

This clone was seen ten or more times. The CDR3 here is CASNGVSGNTIYF. The sequenced part of the CDR3 DNA is TGTGCCAGTAACGGGGTATCTGGAAACACC. This chain uses TRBV19 with TRBJ1-3; D is undetermined. The read ends 3 residues early relative to the CDR3; the germline J gene fills the gap. The CDR3 has 13 amino acids. V lost 7 bases and J lost 1, with 8 bases in between. Looked up from germline, CDR1 is LNHDA and CDR2 is SQIVND (reference sequence).

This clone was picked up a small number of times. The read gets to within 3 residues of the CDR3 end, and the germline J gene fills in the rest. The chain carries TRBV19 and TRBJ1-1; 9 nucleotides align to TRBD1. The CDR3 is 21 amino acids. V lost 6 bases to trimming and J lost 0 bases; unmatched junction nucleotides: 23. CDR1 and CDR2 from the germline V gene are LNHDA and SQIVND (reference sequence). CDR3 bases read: TGTGCCAGTAGGTCCATAACGTATTCCGGGACAGGGCGTTCGATGAACACTGAA. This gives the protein CASRSITYSGTGRSMNTE. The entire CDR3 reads CASRSITYSGTGRSMNTEAFF.